This T cell receptor beta chain was found in a study of metastatic and nonmetastatic thyroid tumors. Trimming took off 2 bases at V and 6 bases at J, with 10 bases between the two ends. CDR1 is MRHNA and CDR2 is SNTAGT in the germline V gene. CDR3 size: 14 residues. All patients were treatment-naive before thyroid surgery. This clone rates as medium-sized. TCRdb re-called clones via MiXCR from the PCR reads. Here the sample spans about 9,000 clones, approximately 15% being singletons. The rearrangement links TRBV6-4 to TRBJ2-2; D might be TRBD1 or TRBD2, each matching 5 bases. The receptor's source is a female donor with papillary thyroid cancer or a benign thyroid nodule (not recorded which). Some clones in this sample may be carry-over from other donors' samples. Material: blood. Here the CDR3 DNA reads TGTGCCAGCAGTGACGAGGGGAGCGCCGGGGAGCTGTTTTTT. Translation: CASSDEGSAGELFF.